This T cell receptor (beta chain) was obtained from a study of blood T cell repertoires in COVID-19. TCRdb's copy holds only in-frame clones and misses some; the assay was immunoSEQ multiplex PCR. The data hold more than 300,000 clones, with around four fifths observed a single time. The CDR3 is 16 residues long. The V gene's germline CDR1 is SGDLS and CDR2 YYNGEE. V lost 3 bases to trimming and J lost 0 bases; unmatched junction nucleotides: 6. Sequenced sample: PBMCs or T cells enriched from blood (not recorded which). The V and J genes are TRBV9 and TRBJ1-3; 7 bases align to TRBD1. The clonotype comes from a woman between 45 and 60 years old who had recovered from COVID-19. CDR3 DNA sequence: TGTGCCAGCAGCGAGTGGGACAGCATCTCTGGAAACACCATATATTTT. This gives the protein CASSEWDSISGNTIYF.